The 27 T cell receptor beta chains presented below share a single source sample, sequenced in a study of blood T cell repertoires in COVID-19. The method was immunoSEQ multiplex PCR; TCRdb's version includes in-frame clones alone and lacks a portion of them. The data contain around 82,000 clones, 85% of them seen just once; the ten biggest clones take up around a tenth. The sequencing sample was made of peripheral blood. These receptors came from a man aged 45-65 years with COVID-19, enrolled during active disease.

By its share, this clone is medium-sized. This chain uses TRBV12-3 or TRBV12-4 with TRBJ1-3, with D unclear. CDR3 length equals 12 residues. V dropped 5 bases and J dropped 0 bases, with 2 bases sitting between them. The CDR3 loop is CASSLSGNTIYF. The CDR3, as DNA: TGTGCCAGCAGTCTCTCTGGAAACACCATATATTTT.

This chain uses TRBV20-1 with TRBJ2-5, with D uncertain. V was trimmed by 2 bases and J by 4 bases, leaving 5 bases between them. Germline V CDR1 and CDR2: DFQATT, SNEGSKA (reference sequence). The CDR3 contains 11 residues. The CDR3 sequence: CSARTGETQYF. CDR3 nucleotides: TGCAGTGCTAGAACGGGAGAGACCCAGTACTTC.

This chain connects TRBV7-9 to TRBJ2-7, with D maybe TRBD2 (5 bases). Looked up from germline, CDR1 is SEHNR and CDR2 is FQNEAQ (reference sequence). With 1 base removed from V and 4 bases from J, the gap between germline ends came to 11 bases. CDR3 length equals 14 residues. The DNA for the CDR3 is TGTGCCAGCAGCTTAGTTGGGGAGCGGTACGAGCAGTACTTC. It encodes CASSLVGERYEQYF.

The table lists this clone with a count of one. V is TRBV5-5 and J is TRBJ2-5; 8 bases are shared with TRBD2. The CDR3 runs to 16 residues. Germline V gene sequence: CDR1 SGHKS, CDR2 YYEKEE (reference sequence). V was pared by 0 bases and J by 2 bases, with 6 bases of the junction left unmatched. The DNA of the CDR3 is TGTGCCAGCAGCTTGGGGTCTGCTAGCGGGCAAGAGACCCAGTACTTC. Residues: CASSLGSASGQETQYF. The full variable domain, with the rest looked up from reference TRBV5-5 and TRBJ2-5, is DAGVTQSPTHLIKTRGQQVTLRCSPISGHKSVSWYQQVLGQGPQFIFQYYEKEERGRGNFPDRFSARQFPNYSSELNVNALLLGDSALYLCASSLGSASGQETQYFGPGTRLLVL.

This chain links TRBV6-5 with TRBJ1-1; D is perhaps TRBD1 (6 bases). V dropped 5 bases and J dropped 11 bases, with 18 bases sitting between them. Per the germline V gene, CDR1 is MNHEY and CDR2 is SVGAGI. The CDR3 runs to 13 residues. DNA of the CDR3: TGTGCCAGCAGTATAGGGGGGGCATTGAGGGCTTTCTTT. Encoded protein: CASSIGGALRAFF.

This chain links TRBV28 with TRBJ1-2; D remains ambiguous. Trimming removed 5 bases at V and 8 bases at J, with 9 bases between. Per the germline V gene, CDR1 is MDHEN and CDR2 is SYDVKM. This CDR3 is built from 11 residues. CDR3 in amino acids: CASSPSRGYTF. The CDR3 coding sequence is TGTGCCAGCAGTCCAAGTCGGGGCTACACCTTC.

J is TRBJ2-7 and V is TRBV7-2; 7 bases map to TRBD1. The CDR3 contains 12 residues. With 5 bases clipped from V and 3 bases from J, the junction kept 1 base outside the gene matches. Germline CDR1 reads SGHTA; CDR2 reads FQGNSA. This CDR3 reads CASSRTGYEQYF. The DNA for the CDR3 is TGTGCCAGCAGCCGGACAGGCTACGAGCAGTACTTC. Filled out from reference TRBV7-2 and TRBJ2-7, the complete variable domain reads GAGVSQSPSNKVTEKGKDVELRCDPISGHTALYWYRQSLGQGLEFLIYFQGNSAPDKSGLPSDRFSAERTGGSVSTLTIQRTQQEDSAVYLCASSRTGYEQYFGPGTRLTVT.

The chain employs TRBV29-1 and TRBJ2-5, with a weak D call TRBD2 (5 bases). The CDR3 is 12 amino acids. V was pared by 7 bases and J by 4 bases, with 13 bases between. Germline loops: CDR1 SQVTM, CDR2 ANQGSEA. The CDR3 bases are TGCAGCGCCCAAACTAGAGGAGAGACCCAGTACTTC. It yields the protein CSAQTRGETQYF.

The gene calls are TRBV30 and TRBJ2-7; D not resolved. Per the germline V gene, CDR1 is GTSNPN and CDR2 is SVGIG (reference sequence). The CDR3 length is 11 residues. V lost 1 base, J lost 4 bases, and 5 bases lay in between. CDR3 in DNA: TGTGCCTGGAGTGGAGGTTACGAGCAGTACTTC. Translating gives CAWSGGYEQYF.

The chain recombines TRBV2 with TRBJ2-5; 8 nucleotides align to TRBD1. The CDR3 extends over 14 amino acids. J was trimmed by 2 bases and V by 3 bases; bases with no gene match: 2. The V gene's germline CDR1 is SNHLY and CDR2 FYNNEI. The CDR3 DNA reads TGTGCCAGCAGTGAGAGGACAGGGCAAGAGACCCAGTACTTC. Its translation is CASSERTGQETQYF.

This sequence joins TRBV7-6 and TRBJ2-7; TRBD2 agrees at 10 bases. The germline V gene has CDR1 SGHVS and CDR2 FNYEAQ. The trim removed 1 base at V and 1 base at J, leaving 4 bases unmatched. The CDR3 consists of 16 residues. The CDR3 DNA sequence: TGTGCCAGCAGCTTAGGGACTAGCGGTCCATCCTACGAGCAGTACTTC. This translates into CASSLGTSGPSYEQYF.

The chain recombines TRBV6-4 with TRBJ2-2; 7 bases are a match to TRBD2. This CDR3 is built from 16 residues. The germline V gene has CDR1 MRHNA and CDR2 SNTAGT. V lost 6 bases, J lost 6 bases, and 13 bases stayed unmatched. CDR3 nucleotide sequence: TGTGCCAGCAGGACGCCGGGACTACCCTGGGCCGGGGAGCTGTTTTTT. The encoded protein is CASRTPGLPWAGELFF.

This clone appeared a few times. The chain carries TRBV30 and TRBJ1-5, with D uncertain. This CDR3 has 15 residues. Germline CDR1 GTSNPN, CDR2 SVGIG (reference sequence). The V gene lost 1 base and the J gene lost 2 bases, with 12 bases spanning the gap. The CDR3: CAWSAGWAGNQPQHF. In DNA, the CDR3 is TGTGCCTGGAGTGCCGGTTGGGCAGGCAATCAGCCCCAGCATTTT.

J is TRBJ2-7 and V is TRBV28; 8 bases align to TRBD2. This CDR3 has 14 residues. With V trimmed by 3 bases and J by 5 bases, 6 bases remained unmatched. The germline V gene encodes CDR1 MDHEN and CDR2 SYDVKM. DNA for the CDR3: TGTGCCAGCAGTTTCCGGCGGGAGGTCCACGAGCAGTACTTC. Encoded protein: CASSFRREVHEQYF.

This sequence joins TRBV7-3 and TRBJ1-1; possibly TRBD1 for D (5 bases). V was shortened by 4 bases and J by 1 base, with 7 bases between the two germline ends. Germline V CDR1 and CDR2: SGHTA, FQGTGA. This CDR3 comprises 13 residues. CDR3 DNA sequence: TGTGCCAGCAGCTCCCAGGGGAACACTGAAGCTTTCTTT. Translation gives CASSSQGNTEAFF. Combining the CDR3 with reference TRBV7-3 and TRBJ1-1 gives the whole variable domain GAGVSQTPSNKVTEKGKYVELRCDPISGHTALYWYRQSLGQGPEFLIYFQGTGAADDSGLPNDRFFAVRPEGSVSTLKIQRTERGDSAVYLCASSSQGNTEAFFGQGTRLTVV.

The rearrangement uses TRBV3-1 (or the pseudogene TRBV3-2) and TRBJ1-2; 11 bases align to TRBD1. CDR3 size: 16 residues. V shed 4 bases, J shed 3 bases, and the junction held 7 bases outside the gene matches. Germline V CDR1 and CDR2: LGHDT, YNNKEL (reference sequence). The CDR3 loop is CASSRSGTGGYYGYTF. CDR3 bases: TGTGCCAGCAGCCGATCCGGGACAGGGGGATACTATGGCTACACCTTC.

The V call is TRBV30, the J call TRBJ1-1, with TRBD1 identical over 7 bases. CDR3 length: 13 residues. Germline V gene lookup returns CDR1 GTSNPN and CDR2 SVGIG (reference sequence). V gave up 3 bases and J gave up 7 bases; unmatched junction bases: 8. CDR3 sequence reads: CAWRRGQGGEAFF. DNA for the CDR3: TGTGCCTGGAGGAGGGGGCAGGGGGGTGAAGCTTTCTTT.

The chain couples TRBV28 to TRBJ1-3, with TRBD1 identical over 11 bases. The CDR3 covers 16 residues. V gave up 4 bases and J gave up 2 bases; unmatched junction bases: 4. Germline-derived CDR1 and CDR2 are MDHEN and SYDVKM. CDR3 residues: CASSSPGQGAGNTIYF. The CDR3 DNA sequence: TGTGCCAGCAGTTCTCCGGGACAGGGGGCTGGAAACACCATATATTTT.

V and J are TRBV18 and TRBJ2-5; D remains ambiguous. The V end lost 3 bases, the J end lost 2 bases, and 10 bases lay between the germline ends. Looked up from germline, CDR1 is KGHSH and CDR2 is LQKENI. This CDR3 has 14 residues. The CDR3 loop reads CASSPPFSQETQYF. DNA of the CDR3: TGTGCCAGCTCACCTCCTTTCTCTCAAGAGACCCAGTACTTC.

The V and J genes are TRBV29-1 and TRBJ2-1; the match to TRBD1 covers 10 bases. The CDR3 is made up of 14 amino acids. J lost 7 bases, V lost 6 bases, and 9 bases had no gene match. Germline CDR1 and CDR2: SQVTM and ANQGSEA. The CDR3 loop is CSVLPDRGRNEQFF. In DNA form, the CDR3 reads TGCAGCGTCCTCCCGGACAGGGGGAGGAATGAGCAGTTCTTC.

The CDR3 spells CASSLGAGVTDTQYF. DNA for the CDR3: TGTGCCAGCAGCTTGGGGGCAGGGGTAACAGATACGCAGTATTTT. The chain combines TRBV5-8 with TRBJ2-3; TRBD1 might be the D (6 bases). Trimming cost V 0 bases and J 3 bases, with 11 bases left between them. The CDR3 runs to 15 residues. Germline values: CDR1 SGHTS, CDR2 YDEGEE. Full variable domain (outside the CDR3, taken from reference TRBV5-8 and TRBJ2-3): EAGVTQSPTHLIKTRGQQATLRCSPISGHTSVYWYQQALGLGLQFLLWYDEGEERNRGNFPPRFSGRQFPNYSSELNVNALELEDSALYLCASSLGAGVTDTQYFGPGTRLTVL.

This chain joins TRBV14 and TRBJ2-5, with 8 bases lining up with TRBD2. V lost 1 base and J lost 3; bases outside the gene matches: 4. CDR1 and CDR2 (germline): SGHDN, FVKESK. The CDR3 is 15 amino acids. The CDR3 is CASSQGTSLEETQYF. CDR3 DNA: TGTGCCAGCAGCCAAGGGACTAGCCTAGAAGAGACCCAGTACTTC.

The V and J genes are TRBV5-6 and TRBJ2-5; maybe TRBD1 (6 bases). V was trimmed by 4 bases and J by 2 bases, leaving 9 bases between them. This CDR3 is built from 13 residues. Germline V gives CDR1 SGHDT, CDR2 YYEEEE. CDR3 sequence reads: CASSRDTQETQYF. Here the CDR3 DNA reads TGTGCCAGCAGCCGGGACACTCAAGAGACCCAGTACTTC. Drawing the rest from reference TRBV5-6 and TRBJ2-5, the complete variable domain is DAGVTQSPTHLIKTRGQQVTLRCSPKSGHDTVSWYQQALGQGPQFIFQYYEEEERQRGNFPDRFSGHQFPNYSSELNVNALLLGDSALYLCASSRDTQETQYFGPGTRLLVL.

The chain combines TRBV7-9 with TRBJ2-7; D ambiguous. Germline V gene lookup returns CDR1 SEHNR and CDR2 FQNEAQ (reference sequence). The CDR3 spans 14 residues. Trimming took 7 bases from V and 1 from J, leaving 14 bases between them. CDR3 nucleotides: TGTGCCAGCACCCTCTCGAGCGCGTCCTACGAGCAGTACTTC. It codes for CASTLSSASYEQYF.

The chain employs TRBV29-1 and TRBJ2-7, with 9 bases that match TRBD2. CDR1 is SQVTM, CDR2 ANQGSEA, per germline. V shed 6 bases and J 4 bases; nucleotides not matched to a gene: 10. The CDR3 contains 14 residues. The CDR3 here is CSVVPSSGKYEQYF. Here the CDR3 DNA reads TGCAGCGTGGTCCCCTCTAGCGGGAAATACGAGCAGTACTTC.

This chain links TRBV28 with TRBJ2-1; 9 bases match TRBD2. V dropped 8 bases and J dropped 2; count of bases not matched to a gene: 13. The CDR3 extends over 17 amino acids. Germline CDR1 and CDR2: MDHEN and SYDVKM. The CDR3 loop is CASVDFSGSRPYNEQFF. The CDR3 region has the DNA TGTGCCAGCGTCGACTTTAGCGGGAGTAGGCCCTACAATGAGCAGTTCTTC. Complete variable domain (other parts from reference TRBV28 and TRBJ2-1): DVKVTQSSRYLVKRTGEKVFLECVQDMDHENMFWYRQDPGLGLRLIYFSYDVKMKEKGDIPEGYSVSREKKERFSLILESASTNQTSMYLCASVDFSGSRPYNEQFFGPGTRLTVL.

This chain joins TRBV19 and TRBJ2-7; no definite D call. The CDR3 runs to 13 residues. Germline V gene data show CDR1 as LNHDA and CDR2 as SQIVND (reference sequence). Trimming shortened V by 4 bases and J by 1 base, and 8 bases separated the two germline ends. CDR3 sequence reads: CASSTYPSYEQYF. The CDR3 nucleotides read TGTGCCAGTAGTACCTATCCTTCCTACGAGCAGTACTTC.